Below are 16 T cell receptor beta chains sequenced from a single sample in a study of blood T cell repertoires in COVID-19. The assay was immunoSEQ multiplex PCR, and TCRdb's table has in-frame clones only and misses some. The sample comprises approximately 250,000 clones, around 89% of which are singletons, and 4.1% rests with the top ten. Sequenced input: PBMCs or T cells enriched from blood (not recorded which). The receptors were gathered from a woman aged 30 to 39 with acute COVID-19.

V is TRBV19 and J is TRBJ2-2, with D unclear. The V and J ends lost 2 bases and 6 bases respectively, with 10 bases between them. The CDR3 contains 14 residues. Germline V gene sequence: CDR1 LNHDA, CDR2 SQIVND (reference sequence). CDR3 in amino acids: CASSIRTDAGELFF. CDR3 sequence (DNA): TGTGCCAGTAGTATAAGAACAGACGCCGGGGAGCTGTTTTTT.

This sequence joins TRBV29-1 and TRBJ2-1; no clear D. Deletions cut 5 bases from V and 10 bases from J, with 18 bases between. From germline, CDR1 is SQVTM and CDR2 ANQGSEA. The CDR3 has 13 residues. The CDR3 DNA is TGCAGCGTTCGTTCGGCGGTACATAACGAGCAGTTCTTC. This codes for CSVRSAVHNEQFF.

CDR3 bases: TGTGCCAGCTCACCCACGGGAACCATCAGGAACACTGAAGCTTTCTTT. Protein sequence: CASSPTGTIRNTEAFF. The chain couples TRBV18 to TRBJ1-1; D not certain. Germline V gives CDR1 KGHSH, CDR2 LQKENI. The CDR3 consists of 16 residues. With 3 bases removed from V and 1 base from J, the gap between germline ends came to 15 bases.

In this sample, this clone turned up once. CDR3 sequence reads: CASSATGTGNQPQHF. The DNA for the CDR3 is TGTGCCAGCAGCGCGACCGGGACAGGGAATCAGCCCCAGCATTTT. The chain recombines TRBV5-8 with TRBJ1-5; TRBD1 agrees at 9 bases. Germline V lookup: CDR1 SGHTS, CDR2 YDEGEE. Losses at the gene ends were 4 bases for V and 4 bases for J; bases not matched to a gene: 6. This CDR3 comprises 15 residues.

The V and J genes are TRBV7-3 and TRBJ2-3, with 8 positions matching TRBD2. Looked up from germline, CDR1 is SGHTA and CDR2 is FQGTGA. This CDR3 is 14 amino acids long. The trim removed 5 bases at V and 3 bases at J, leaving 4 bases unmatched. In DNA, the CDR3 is TGTGCCAGCAGCCCCGGACTAGCAACAGATACGCAGTATTTT. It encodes CASSPGLATDTQYF.

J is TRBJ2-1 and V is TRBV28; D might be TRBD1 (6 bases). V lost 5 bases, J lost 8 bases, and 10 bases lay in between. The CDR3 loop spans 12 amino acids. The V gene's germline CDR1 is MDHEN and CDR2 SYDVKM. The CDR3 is CASSLQGYEQFF. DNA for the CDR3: TGTGCCAGCAGTCTACAGGGCTATGAGCAGTTCTTC.

The CDR3 region is CASSLNRDIYSPLHF. The DNA for the CDR3 is TGTGCCAGCAGTCTAAACCGGGACATCTATTCACCCCTCCACTTT. The chain uses TRBV2 and TRBJ1-6, with D possibly being TRBD1 (6 bases). Germline loops: CDR1 SNHLY, CDR2 FYNNEI. The CDR3 sequence is 15 residues long. Trimming took off 5 bases at V and 8 bases at J, with 16 bases between the two ends.

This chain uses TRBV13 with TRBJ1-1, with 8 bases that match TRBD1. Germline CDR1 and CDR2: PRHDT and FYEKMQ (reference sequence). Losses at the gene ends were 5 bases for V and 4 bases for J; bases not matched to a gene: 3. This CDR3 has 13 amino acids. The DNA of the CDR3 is TGTGCCAGCAGCGCGACAGGGGTCACTGAAGCTTTCTTT. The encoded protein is CASSATGVTEAFF.

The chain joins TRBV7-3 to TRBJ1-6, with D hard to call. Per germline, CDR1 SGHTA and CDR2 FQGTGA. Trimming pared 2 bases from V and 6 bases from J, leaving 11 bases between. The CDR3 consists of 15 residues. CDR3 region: CASSLYPGTNSPLHF. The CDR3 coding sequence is TGTGCCAGCAGCTTATACCCAGGTACTAATTCACCCCTCCACTTT.

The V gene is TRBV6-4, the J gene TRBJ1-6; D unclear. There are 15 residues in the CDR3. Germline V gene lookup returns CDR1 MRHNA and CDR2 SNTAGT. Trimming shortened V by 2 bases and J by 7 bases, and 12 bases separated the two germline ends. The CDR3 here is CASSDDSGGNSPLHF. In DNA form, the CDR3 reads TGTGCCAGCAGTGACGACTCCGGCGGCAATTCACCCCTCCACTTT.

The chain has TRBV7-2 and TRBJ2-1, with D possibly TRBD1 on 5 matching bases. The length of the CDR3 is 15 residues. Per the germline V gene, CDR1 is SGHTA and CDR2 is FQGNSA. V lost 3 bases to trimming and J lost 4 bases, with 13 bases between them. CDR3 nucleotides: TGTGCCAGCAGCTTTACCGGACAAGGATACAATGAGCAGTTCTTC. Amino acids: CASSFTGQGYNEQFF.

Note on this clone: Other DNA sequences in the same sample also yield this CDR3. This CDR3 is CAISESGQGYEQYF. The CDR3 region has the DNA TGTGCCATCAGTGAGTCGGGACAGGGCTACGAGCAGTACTTC. The J gene is TRBJ2-7, the V gene TRBV10-3, with TRBD1 identical over 9 bases. Per germline, CDR1 ENHRY and CDR2 SYGVKD. The CDR3 length is 14 residues. J was trimmed by 3 bases and V by 0 bases; bases with no gene match: 0.

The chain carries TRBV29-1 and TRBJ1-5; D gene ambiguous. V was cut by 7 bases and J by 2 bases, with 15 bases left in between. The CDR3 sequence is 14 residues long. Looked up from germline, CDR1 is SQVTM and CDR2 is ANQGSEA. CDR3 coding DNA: TGCAGCGCCTCGACCGGGTATGGCAATCAGCCCCAGCATTTT. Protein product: CSASTGYGNQPQHF.

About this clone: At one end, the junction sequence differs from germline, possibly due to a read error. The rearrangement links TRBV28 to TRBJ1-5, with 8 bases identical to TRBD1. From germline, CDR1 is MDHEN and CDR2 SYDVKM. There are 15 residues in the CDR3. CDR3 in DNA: TGTGCCAGCAGTCCTTCAGGACAGGGCAAACAGCCCCAGCATTTT. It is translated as CASSPSGQGKQPQHF.

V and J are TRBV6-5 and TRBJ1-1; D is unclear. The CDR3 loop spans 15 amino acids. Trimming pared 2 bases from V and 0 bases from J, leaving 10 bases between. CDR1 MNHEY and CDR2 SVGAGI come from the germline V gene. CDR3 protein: CASSYLGGLNTEAFF. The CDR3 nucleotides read TGTGCCAGCAGTTACCTCGGAGGGCTGAACACTGAAGCTTTCTTT.

CDR3 in DNA: TGTGCCAGCAGATTGGGACTAGCGGGAGAATACGAGCAGTACTTC. As protein: CASRLGLAGEYEQYF. The V and J genes are TRBV6-5 and TRBJ2-7; 14 nucleotides match TRBD2. The CDR3 is 15 residues long. With V trimmed by 6 bases and J by 4 bases, 5 bases remained unmatched. Looked up from germline, CDR1 is MNHEY and CDR2 is SVGAGI.